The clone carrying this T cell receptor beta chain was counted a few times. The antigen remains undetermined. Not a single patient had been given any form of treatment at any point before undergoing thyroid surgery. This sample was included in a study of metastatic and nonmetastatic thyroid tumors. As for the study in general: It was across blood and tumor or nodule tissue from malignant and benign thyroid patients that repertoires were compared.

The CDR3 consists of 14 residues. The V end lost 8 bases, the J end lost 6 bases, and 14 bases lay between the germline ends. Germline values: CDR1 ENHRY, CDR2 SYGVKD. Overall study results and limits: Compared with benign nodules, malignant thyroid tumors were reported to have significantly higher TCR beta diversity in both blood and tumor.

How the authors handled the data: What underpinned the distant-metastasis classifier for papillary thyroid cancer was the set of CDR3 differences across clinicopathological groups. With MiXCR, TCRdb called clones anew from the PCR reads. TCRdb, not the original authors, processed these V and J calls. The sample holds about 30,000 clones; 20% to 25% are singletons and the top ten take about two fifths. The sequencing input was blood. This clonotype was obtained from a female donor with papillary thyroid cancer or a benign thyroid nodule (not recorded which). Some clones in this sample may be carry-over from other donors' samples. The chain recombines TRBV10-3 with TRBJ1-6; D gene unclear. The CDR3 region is CAIGDEASNSPLHF. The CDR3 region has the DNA TGTGCCATCGGGGATGAGGCGAGTAATTCACCCCTCCACTTT.